This T cell receptor (beta chain) is from a study of Ad26.COV2.S vaccination and SARS-CoV-2 variants. About the research overall: Doses of Ad26.COV2.S were injected into muscle once or twice, 56 days apart.

As to treatment: 19 received Ad26.COV2.S at low or high dose, single or two shots; about 5 received placebo; per-sample allocation not given. Vaccine and placebo recipients were sampled on day 63 after the first injection. An adult donor aged 18-55 years was enrolled in Boston. Study-wide points: Reportedly, spike-specific CD8+ and CD4+ T cell responses achieved substantial breadth once vaccination had taken place. For non-spike TCRs, breadth in vaccine recipients resembled that in placebo recipients.

Clones were read by immunoSEQ multiplex PCR, and TCRdb kept only the in-frame ones, dropping some. Of about 350,000 clones in the sample, 70% to 90% are singletons; the top ten hold about 10%. A word on this clone: What it binds is not known.

This sequence was found in a person aged 18 to 59 who received the Ad26.COV2.S COVID-19 vaccine or a placebo. The sequences come from peripheral blood, collected in a trial of Ad26.COV2.S vaccine versus placebo.

CDR3 DNA sequence: TGTGCTAGTGGTCCCACTACGTCCGGGGGTGGCTACACCTTC. Amino acid sequence: CASGPTTSGGGYTF. The V call is TRBV12-5, the J call TRBJ1-2, with D maybe TRBD1 (5 bases). CDR1 and CDR2 from the germline V gene are LGHNT and FRNRAP. Trimming removed 5 bases from V and 7 bases from J, with 17 bases in between. The CDR3 runs 14 residues. Full variable domain (missing parts from reference TRBV12-5 and TRBJ1-2): DARVTQTPRHKVTEMGQEVTMRCQPILGHNTVFWYRQTMMQGLELLAYFRNRAPLDDSGMPKDRFSAEMPDATLATLKIQPSEPRDSAVYFCASGPTTSGGGYTFGSGTRLTVV.